This is a list of T cell receptor beta chains from one sample in a study of shared clonotypes between healthy human individuals. Assay: immunoSEQ multiplex PCR; the TCRdb copy retains only in-frame clones and omits some. The sample consists of around 1.4 million clones, less than 99% of them appearing once. The sequenced material came from naive CD4+ T cells sorted from blood. The receptors originated from a man aged 30 to 45 in good health. Both conserved end residues are part of each CDR3. D genes are given only for firm matches.

j_gene | d_gene | v_gene | CDR3aa
TRBJ1-1 | NA | TRBV4-1 | CASSRPWAGENTEAFF
TRBJ2-1 | NA | TRBV7-2 | CASSPGSFYNEQFF
TRBJ2-7 | TRBD1 | TRBV14 | CASSLQTGLSYEQYF
TRBJ2-1 | TRBD2 | TRBV9 | CASRAGEVNEQFF
TRBJ2-7 | TRBD1 | TRBV6-5 | CASSDRALLYEQYF
TRBJ1-5 | NA | TRBV5-5 | CASSDSGASDGPQHF
TRBJ2-3 | NA | TRBV7-2 | CASSTLGAPDTQYF
TRBJ1-2 | TRBD1 | TRBV18 | CASSPTTTGNGYTF
TRBJ2-3 | TRBD1 | TRBV18 | CASSPSLVDREFRDTQYF
TRBJ2-6 | NA | TRBV27 | CATKFLGLSGANVLTF
TRBJ1-1 | TRBD1 | TRBV14 | CASSLTGGPETGAFF
TRBJ2-7 | NA | TRBV5-1 | CASSLLGDEQYF
TRBJ2-7 | NA | TRBV7-2 | CASSPWVSPSYEQYF
TRBJ2-3 | TRBD2 | TRBV5-6 | CASRRLAGGISTDTQYF
TRBJ2-1 | TRBD2 | TRBV6-1 | CAGRLAGVGEQFF
TRBJ2-5 | NA | TRBV5-1 | CASSLRGETQYF
TRBJ2-1 | NA | TRBV5-1 | CASSLDAAPNEQFF
TRBJ2-7 | TRBD2 | TRBV5-1 | CASSLGLAGRLSYEQYF
TRBJ2-1 | TRBD2 | TRBV5-5 | CASSFGTSGLANNEQFF
TRBJ2-7 | NA | TRBV1 | CTSSQRGAGVINEQYF
TRBJ1-2 | NA | TRBV5-4 | CASSLGIPRGSGGYTF
TRBJ2-5 | NA | TRBV6-5 | CASSTGVQETQYF
TRBJ2-1 | TRBD1 | TRBV18 | CASSPQQGFFHEQFF
TRBJ1-5 | NA | TRBV5-6 | CASSREGNQPQHF
TRBJ1-5 | NA | TRBV9 | CASSVDGSSNQPQHF
TRBJ1-3 | TRBD1 | TRBV18 | CASSPNGQGFGNTIYF
TRBJ2-2 | TRBD2 | TRBV5-1 | CASSVGTSGNTGELFF
TRBJ2-7 | TRBD2 | TRBV27 | CASTLDGVGGYEQYF
TRBJ2-5 | NA | TRBV9 | CASSVAPERVWETQYF
TRBJ2-1 | NA | TRBV28 | CASSLYGNLEYNEQFF
TRBJ2-5 | NA | TRBV6-1 | CASSEFRTQETQYF